Below, 18 T cell receptor beta chains from the same sample are listed, as sequenced in a study of shared clonotypes between healthy human individuals. Method: immunoSEQ multiplex PCR; TCRdb's copy keeps in-frame clones and lacks some. The sample has more than 150,000 clones; around 63% are singletons. What was sequenced was memory CD4+ T cells sorted from blood. Subset reported: CD45RA-negative fraction. These receptors were collected from a young man in good health.

V usage is TRBV27 and J usage is TRBJ2-7, with D perhaps matching TRBD2 (5 bases). The germline gives CDR1 MNHEY, CDR2 SMNVEV (reference sequence). This CDR3 spans 15 amino acids. Deletions cut 2 bases from V and 0 bases from J, with 11 bases between. This CDR3 reads CASSLRVGSSYEQYF. The CDR3 DNA sequence: TGTGCCAGCAGTTTACGGGTGGGGAGCTCCTACGAGCAGTACTTC.

The chain joins TRBV5-5 to TRBJ2-2; 8 bases fit TRBD2. Germline V CDR1 and CDR2: SGHKS, YYEKEE (reference sequence). The V gene end was trimmed by 5 bases and the J gene end by 4 bases; junction bases not matched to a gene: 1. This CDR3 comprises 13 residues. CDR3 sequence: CASRLAGTGELFF. As DNA, the CDR3 is TGTGCCAGCAGGCTAGCGGGCACCGGGGAGCTGTTTTTT.

The gene calls are TRBV7-2 and TRBJ2-7; possibly TRBD2 for D (6 bases). In germline, CDR1 is SGHTA, CDR2 FQGNSA. The length of the CDR3 is 15 residues. The V and J ends lost 5 bases and 2 bases respectively, with 16 bases between them. The CDR3 loop is CASSLQAGRAYEQYF. The CDR3 DNA follows: TGTGCCAGCAGCCTACAGGCCGGGAGAGCCTACGAGCAGTACTTC.

V gene TRBV7-6 combines with J gene TRBJ2-5; D remains ambiguous. CDR3 length equals 14 residues. V lost 4 bases and J lost 4, with 13 bases in between. Germline V lookup: CDR1 SGHVS, CDR2 FNYEAQ. CDR3 sequence reads: CASSSSVGTETQYF. CDR3 bases: TGTGCCAGCAGCTCCTCGGTGGGAACAGAGACCCAGTACTTC.

The table lists this clone with a count of one. The CDR3 DNA follows: TGTGCCAGCAGCTTGGGGTGGGACGAGCAGTACTTC. Translating gives CASSLGWDEQYF. The V and J genes are TRBV5-6 and TRBJ2-7; the D is unclear. The CDR3 spans 12 residues. Germline CDR1 reads SGHDT; CDR2 reads YYEEEE. Trimming stripped 0 bases from V and 5 bases from J, with 6 bases between.

This clone was seen only a few times. This chain connects TRBV28 to TRBJ2-5; D is perhaps TRBD2 (5 bases). Per the germline V gene, CDR1 is MDHEN and CDR2 is SYDVKM. Trimming took 4 bases from V and 5 from J, leaving 20 bases between them. The CDR3 spans 16 residues. The CDR3 DNA reads as TGTGCCAGCAGTTCCATCGGGAAGGGATCGTCGGAGACCCAGTACTTC. This gives the protein CASSSIGKGSSETQYF.

CDR3 in amino acids: CASSPRGSIYF. The CDR3 nucleotides are TGTGCCAGCAGTCCGCGGGGTTCAATATATTTT. The genes are TRBV2 and TRBJ1-3; D uncertain. The V end lost 5 bases, the J end lost 13 bases, and 12 bases lay between the germline ends. The germline CDR1 and CDR2 sequences are SNHLY and FYNNEI. The CDR3 loop spans 11 amino acids.

This chain connects TRBV5-4 to TRBJ1-2, with D possibly matching TRBD1 (5 bases). The V gene lost 0 bases and the J gene lost 5 bases, with 8 bases spanning the gap. Germline CDR1 and CDR2: SGHNT and YYREEE (reference sequence). This CDR3 is built from 13 residues. The CDR3 DNA sequence: TGTGCCAGCAGCTTGGAAGGGGCATATGGCTACACCTTC. This sequence encodes CASSLEGAYGYTF. Looking up the rest from reference TRBV5-4 and TRBJ1-2 gives the full variable domain: ETGVTQSPTHLIKTRGQQVTLRCSSQSGHNTVSWYQQALGQGPQFIFQYYREEENGRGNFPPRFSGLQFPNYSSELNVNALELDDSALYLCASSLEGAYGYTFGSGTRLTVV.

V and J are TRBV28 and TRBJ1-5; D might be TRBD1 (5 bases). Trimming removed 5 bases at V and 2 bases at J, with 10 bases between. The CDR3 has 14 residues. Germline V gene sequence: CDR1 MDHEN, CDR2 SYDVKM. In DNA form, the CDR3 reads TGTGCCAGCAGTGGGGCGGGGGGCAATCAGCCCCAGCATTTT. Translation gives CASSGAGGNQPQHF. Based on the CDR3 plus reference TRBV28 and TRBJ1-5, the full variable domain is DVKVTQSSRYLVKRTGEKVFLECVQDMDHENMFWYRQDPGLGLRLIYFSYDVKMKEKGDIPEGYSVSREKKERFSLILESASTNQTSMYLCASSGAGGNQPQHFGDGTRLSIL.

V is TRBV9 and J is TRBJ1-1; possibly TRBD1 for D (5 bases). The CDR3 covers 12 residues. CDR1 SGDLS and CDR2 YYNGEE come from the germline V gene. V was cut by 3 bases and J by 10 bases, with 13 bases left in between. The CDR3 protein is CASSGTGTGAFF. The CDR3 DNA is TGTGCCAGCAGCGGAACCGGGACGGGAGCTTTCTTT.

The rearrangement links TRBV18 to TRBJ2-7; D gene ambiguous. The germline V gene has CDR1 KGHSH and CDR2 LQKENI. Trimming pared 1 base from V and 3 bases from J, leaving 7 bases between. CDR3 length: 13 residues. CDR3 sequence: CASSPREIYEQYF. CDR3 nucleotides: TGTGCCAGCTCACCACGAGAGATCTACGAGCAGTACTTC.

V usage is TRBV5-1 and J usage is TRBJ2-5, with 10 bases matching TRBD2. V was clipped by 6 bases and J by 1 base; unmatched bases: 18. From germline, CDR1 is SGHRS and CDR2 YFSETQ. There are 19 residues in the CDR3. The CDR3 region is CASTVYLLAGGGIQETQYF. DNA of the CDR3: TGCGCCAGCACTGTCTACCTATTAGCGGGAGGAGGAATCCAAGAGACCCAGTACTTC.

Comments on this clone: The junction departs from germline at one end; a sequencing error may be responsible. The gene calls are TRBV6-5 and TRBJ2-5; the D gene could be TRBD1 or TRBD2 (5 bases each). The germline CDR1 and CDR2 sequences are MNHEY and SVGAGI. The CDR3 is made up of 13 amino acids. CDR3 sequence (DNA): TGTGCCAGCATCGGGGCGGTGCAAGGGACCCAGTACTTC. Translation gives CASIGAVQGTQYF.

This clone was recorded a few times. This CDR3 reads CASGSTSGNEQFF. In DNA form, the CDR3 reads TGCGCCAGCGGATCGACTAGCGGCAATGAGCAGTTCTTC. The chain joins TRBV5-1 to TRBJ2-1, with TRBD2 matching over 9 bases. The CDR3 spans 13 residues. CDR1 is SGHRS and CDR2 is YFSETQ in the germline V gene. The V and J ends lost 7 bases and 6 bases, in that order; junction bases with no gene match: 5.

V usage is TRBV14 and J usage is TRBJ2-1; tentative D call: TRBD2 (6 bases). There are 14 residues in the CDR3. The V and J ends lost 4 bases and 11 bases respectively, with 18 bases between them. Germline CDR1 and CDR2: SGHDN and FVKESK. The CDR3 DNA reads as TGTGCCAGCAGCCTCCTAATGGGGACTGCGAAGCAGTTCTTC. Amino acid sequence: CASSLLMGTAKQFF.

The rearrangement uses TRBV10-2 and TRBJ2-7, with 7 bases lining up with TRBD1. J gave up 1 base and V 7 bases, and 7 bases lay outside the gene matches. In germline, CDR1 is WSHSY, CDR2 SAAADI. The CDR3 spans 14 residues. For the CDR3, the DNA is TGCGCCAGCACCCGTGACAGGGATTCCTACGAGCAGTACTTC. Translating it yields CASTRDRDSYEQYF.

This clone has a handful of counts. The chain combines TRBV9 with TRBJ2-1; 7 bases are shared with TRBD2. The CDR3 totals 16 residues. Germline CDR1 reads SGDLS; CDR2 reads YYNGEE. V lost 4 bases, J lost 3 bases, and 10 bases stayed unmatched. The CDR3 DNA reads as TGTGCCAGCAGCACAGGACTAGTTGAGGGCTACAATGAGCAGTTCTTC. Protein product: CASSTGLVEGYNEQFF. The full variable domain, completed using reference TRBV9 and TRBJ2-1, is DSGVTQTPKHLITATGQRVTLRCSPRSGDLSVYWYQQSLDQGLQFLIQYYNGEERAKGNILERFSAQQFPDLHSELNLSSLELGDSALYFCASSTGLVEGYNEQFFGPGTRLTVL.

This chain connects TRBV30 to TRBJ1-5, with 7 bases that match TRBD1. The CDR3 contains 13 residues. With 3 bases clipped from V and 7 bases from J, the junction kept 6 bases outside the gene matches. Germline CDR1 is GTSNPN and CDR2 is SVGIG (reference sequence). In nucleotides, the CDR3 is TGTGCCTGGAGCAACACAGGGGAACAGCCCCAGCATTTT. It yields the protein CAWSNTGEQPQHF. The whole variable domain, remainder taken from reference TRBV30 and TRBJ1-5, is SQTIHQWPATLVQPVGSPLSLECTVEGTSNPNLYWYRQAAGRGLQLLFYSVGIGQISSEVPQNLSASRPQDRQFILSSKKLLLSDSGFYLCAWSNTGEQPQHFGDGTRLSIL.